This T cell receptor beta chain is from a study of blood T cell repertoires in COVID-19. Whole-study context: Researchers got acute and convalescent COVID-19 samples from the United States, Italy and Spain.

The assay was immunoSEQ multiplex PCR, and TCRdb's table has in-frame clones only and misses some. This table has about 250,000 clones, around nine tenths appearing once. Categorization into cohorts depended on clinical history that participants reported. The CDR3 sequence is 15 residues long. Germline CDR1 reads MDHEN; CDR2 reads SYDVKM. J is TRBJ2-2 and V is TRBV28, with 10 bases identical to TRBD2. The receptor comes from a woman aged 45-59 years who had recovered from COVID-19. The sequencing sample was made of PBMCs or T cells enriched from blood (not recorded which). As DNA, the CDR3 is TGTGGTGTAGCGGGAGGTGGTGAGAACACCGGGGAGCTGTTTTTT. It is translated as CGVAGGGENTGELFF.